This TCR beta chain was retrieved from a study of CD8 T cells in ankylosing spondylitis. This CDR3 region has 16 residues. Germline V gene lookup returns CDR1 MNHEY and CDR2 SVGAGI. The ends lost 2 bases at V and 0 bases at J; junction bases unmatched: 5. Construction of TCR beta libraries was performed using quantitative 5'-RACE with molecular barcodes. TCRdb redid the calling of the 5' RACE reads with MiXCR, one entry per CDR3 protein. Here the sample spans about 280,000 distinct CDR3 sequences, 20% being singletons. The sample holds a few counts of this clonotype. Its matching antigen is unknown. Whole-study results and caveats: Reactive arthritis synovial fluid and blood were previously reported to contain some motif variants. Significant enrichment of disease-linked clones was reported in matched ankylosing spondylitis synovial fluid. The authors found the disease-linked clones to be CD8+ and relatively rare in peripheral blood.

The rearrangement links TRBV6-5 to TRBJ2-3; TRBD1 matches 7 bases. The clonotype originates from a male donor with ankylosing spondylitis or in good health (not recorded which). Sequencing used blood, either unsorted or a sorted T cell fraction (not recorded which). This CDR3 reads CASSYTGAPSTDTQYF. CDR3 nucleotide sequence: TGTGCCAGCAGTTACACAGGGGCCCCTAGCACAGATACGCAGTATTTT.